A selection of T cell receptor beta chains follows, all from one sample in a study of blood T cell repertoires in COVID-19. Assay: immunoSEQ multiplex PCR; the TCRdb copy retains only in-frame clones and omits some. The profile covers roughly 41,000 clones, with around 90% appearing a single time and less than 30% taken by the ten largest. Sequenced material: peripheral blood. The receptors here all came from a man between 60 and 75 years old with active or convalescent COVID-19. Each CDR3 is given with its conserved first and last residue. The D gene is left open where the match is weak. Not every row has a clone size; where given, it reads once, few, many or a size class.

TRBV19	TRBD2	TRBJ2-4	NA	CASRASGKNIQYF	TGTGCCAGTAGGGCTAGCGGCAAAAACATTCAGTACTTC
TRBV7-3	TRBD1	TRBJ2-2	NA	CASGQGAHTGELFF	TGTGCCAGCGGACAGGGGGCTCACACCGGGGAGCTGTTTTTT
TRBV20-1	TRBD2	TRBJ2-3	NA	CSASAGLAATDTQYF	TGCAGTGCTAGTGCGGGACTAGCGGCCACAGATACGCAGTATTTT
TRBV28	TRBD1	TRBJ1-1	NA	CASSPLPRQGWRNTEAFF	TGTGCCAGCAGTCCACTCCCCCGACAGGGCTGGAGGAACACTGAAGCTTTCTTT
TRBV2	TRBD1	TRBJ2-2	NA	CASSERPAWTGGGSTGELFF	TGTGCCAGCAGTGAAAGGCCGGCTTGGACAGGGGGCGGGAGCACCGGGGAGCTGTTTTTT
TRBV3-1/TRBV3-2	NA	TRBJ2-2	NA	CASTRPGAGELFF	TGTGCCAGCACCAGACCGGGGGCCGGGGAGCTGTTTTTT
TRBV5-1	TRBD1	TRBJ2-7	few	CASRDRVYEQYF	TGCGCCAGCAGGGACAGGGTGTACGAGCAGTACTTC
TRBV19	TRBD2	TRBJ2-7	once	CASSSGTSGIYEQYF	TGTGCCAGTAGTTCGGGGACTAGCGGGATCTACGAGCAGTACTTC
TRBV2	TRBD1	TRBJ2-3	NA	CASSLGQGADTQYF	TGTGCCAGCAGCCTCGGACAGGGGGCGGATACGCAGTATTTT
TRBV5-8	NA	TRBJ2-7	NA	CASSSSTGSSYEQYF	NA
TRBV28	NA	TRBJ1-2	NA	CASSWPGRENGYTF	TGTGCCAGCAGTTGGCCGGGGAGGGAGAATGGCTACACCTTC
TRBV30	NA	TRBJ1-4	NA	CAGRGEKLFF	TGTGCTGGGAGGGGCGAAAAACTGTTTTTT
TRBV5-4	NA	TRBJ2-1	once	CASSLGNINEQFF	TGTGCCAGCAGCCTGGGTAACATCAATGAGCAGTTCTTC
TRBV10-3	NA	TRBJ1-1	once	CAISEILSTEAFF	TGTGCCATCAGTGAGATTTTGAGCACTGAAGCTTTCTTT
TRBV20-1	NA	TRBJ1-1	NA	CSASSTGLITEAFF	TGCAGTGCTAGTTCTACAGGGTTGATTACTGAAGCTTTCTTT
TRBV12-3/TRBV12-4	NA	TRBJ2-7	NA	CASSFDSSNEQYF	TGTGCCAGCAGTTTCGACAGCTCTAACGAGCAGTACTTC
TRBV5-1	TRBD2	TRBJ2-2	NA	CASSLGLAGVTGELFF	TGCGCCAGCAGCTTGGGACTAGCGGGAGTCACCGGGGAGCTGTTTTTT
TRBV5-1	NA	TRBJ2-2	NA	CASKRETNTGELFF	TGCGCCAGCAAACGGGAAACGAACACCGGGGAGCTGTTTTTT